This section outlines one T cell receptor beta chain sequence together with its context. Its antigen is currently unknown. These data are taken from a study of glioma-infiltrating T cells after dendritic cell vaccination. Points from the study as a whole: Patients with more pretreatment TILs had longer time to progression and survival.

Input was approximately 2.2 ug genomic DNA, or all available if less. Primers: 60 V beta forward and 13 J beta reverse. The protocol was immunoSEQ multiplex PCR, while the TCRdb copy is restricted to in-frame clones and leaves out a portion. This table holds 90,000 to 100,000 clones, 79% found once. Trimming shortened V by 3 bases and J by 8 bases, and 8 bases separated the two germline ends. Germline CDR1 reads MGHDK; CDR2 reads SYGVNS. The length of the CDR3 is 12 residues. The rearrangement joins TRBV25-1 to TRBJ2-1; D is unresolved. The specimen was blood, collected before dendritic cell vaccination. The sequence was collected from a human donor with glioblastoma. The CDR3 protein is CASSDVGYEQFF. CDR3 bases: TGTGCCAGCAGTGATGTTGGCTATGAGCAGTTCTTC.